This T cell receptor beta chain is drawn from a study of blood T cell repertoires in COVID-19. Clones were sequenced by immunoSEQ multiplex PCR, and TCRdb holds only the in-frame ones, with some missing. The data hold hundreds of thousands of clones, with over 75% observed a single time. Unmatched junction bases numbered 7, after V lost 3 bases and J lost 2 bases. CDR1 and CDR2 from the germline V gene are LNHDA and SQIVND (reference sequence). This CDR3 spans 16 amino acids. Seattle patients were enrolled during active infection and followed longitudinally. The sample was peripheral blood. This chain links TRBV19 with TRBJ2-1; 7 bases align to TRBD2. This TCR came from an older woman with COVID-19, enrolled during active disease. The CDR3 region is CASSIPGGVPYNEQFF. The CDR3 DNA is TGTGCCAGTAGTATCCCGGGGGGAGTGCCCTACAATGAGCAGTTCTTC.